These T cell receptor beta chains were read from a single sample in a study of T cell responses to AZD1222 COVID-19 vaccine. Generated by immunoSEQ multiplex PCR, the TCRdb table keeps only in-frame clones and is missing some. The table has under 200,000 clones, 90% seen once; the top ten hold around 1.5%. Source: peripheral blood, taken on day 0 of AZD1222 vaccination. These TCRs come from an adult in good health. CDR3s include the opening cysteine and the closing phenylalanine or tryptophan. The order of the fields is clone size, J gene, V gene, D gene, CDR3 protein, CDR3 DNA. D genes are given only for firm matches. Clone size is shown for a subset of rows, as once, few, many or a class of expanded clone.

size: NA
J: TRBJ2-7
V: TRBV19
D: TRBD1
CDR3: CASAPGQGSYEQYF
DNA: TGTGCCAGTGCACCGGGACAGGGGTCCTACGAGCAGTACTTC

size: NA
J: TRBJ2-1
V: TRBV9
D: TRBD2
CDR3: CASSVVGTSGTNEQFF
DNA: TGTGCCAGCAGCGTAGTCGGGACTAGCGGTACTAATGAGCAGTTCTTC

size: NA
J: TRBJ1-4
V: TRBV27
D: TRBD1
CDR3: CASSLVGTGSTEKLFF
DNA: TGTGCCAGCAGTTTGGTTGGGACAGGCTCCACAGAAAAACTGTTTTTT

size: NA
J: TRBJ1-1
V: TRBV5-1
D: TRBD1
CDR3: CASSLDRGGNTEAFF
DNA: TGCGCCAGCAGCTTGGACAGGGGAGGGAACACTGAAGCTTTCTTT

size: NA
J: TRBJ1-1
V: TRBV19
D: NA
CDR3: CASSLPRNTEAFF
DNA: TGTGCCAGTAGCCTCCCCCGAAACACTGAAGCTTTCTTT

size: NA
J: TRBJ1-1
V: TRBV12-5
D: NA
CDR3: CASANPRLKTEAFF
DNA: TGTGCTAGTGCCAACCCCCGATTAAAGACTGAAGCTTTCTTT

size: NA
J: TRBJ2-7
V: TRBV2
D: TRBD2
CDR3: CASSTGGGSIYEQYF
DNA: TGTGCCAGCAGCACCGGCGGGGGTTCAATCTACGAGCAGTACTTC

size: once
J: TRBJ1-6
V: TRBV11-2
D: TRBD1
CDR3: CASTLRQGPNSPLHF
DNA: TGTGCCAGCACTCTCAGACAGGGGCCCAATTCACCCCTCCACTTT

size: once
J: TRBJ2-7
V: TRBV19
D: NA
CDR3: CASSIGWHRVYEQYF
DNA: TGTGCCAGTAGTATAGGATGGCATCGGGTCTACGAGCAGTACTTC

size: once
J: TRBJ1-2
V: TRBV7-6
D: NA
CDR3: CASSLDPEIGYTF
DNA: TGTGCCAGCAGCTTAGACCCTGAGATTGGCTACACCTTC

size: NA
J: TRBJ1-2
V: TRBV28
D: NA
CDR3: CASAQGDNYGYTF
DNA: TGTGCCAGCGCTCAGGGAGATAACTATGGCTACACCTTC

size: once
J: TRBJ2-7
V: TRBV27
D: NA
CDR3: CASSPTQNWVGYEQYF
DNA: TGTGCCAGCAGTCCAACACAAAATTGGGTAGGTTACGAGCAGTACTTC

size: NA
J: TRBJ1-2
V: TRBV4-2
D: NA
CDR3: CASSPGGTYGYTF
DNA: TGTGCCAGCAGCCCCGGAGGGACCTATGGCTACACCTTC

size: NA
J: TRBJ1-5
V: TRBV7-8
D: TRBD1
CDR3: CASSSSWTGGSNQPQHF
DNA: TGTGCCAGCAGCTCGAGCTGGACAGGGGGCTCAAATCAGCCCCAGCATTTT

size: NA
J: TRBJ1-5
V: TRBV28
D: TRBD1
CDR3: CASSLGTGYQPQHF
DNA: TGTGCCAGCAGTTTAGGGACAGGCTATCAGCCCCAGCATTTT

size: NA
J: TRBJ2-3
V: TRBV10-1
D: NA
CDR3: CASSDNFGPDTDTQYF
DNA: TGCGCCAGCAGTGATAATTTTGGGCCCGACACAGATACGCAGTATTTT

size: NA
J: TRBJ1-1
V: TRBV28
D: TRBD1
CDR3: CASSLPTGGNTEAFF
DNA: TGTGCCAGCAGTCTGCCGACAGGGGGGAACACTGAAGCTTTCTTT

size: NA
J: TRBJ1-3
V: TRBV24-1
D: NA
CDR3: CATSASVRNTIYF
DNA: TGTGCCACCAGTGCTTCCGTCCGAAACACCATATATTTT

size: NA
J: TRBJ1-1
V: TRBV19
D: NA
CDR3: CASSTREEAFF
DNA: TGTGCCAGTAGTACAAGGGAAGAAGCTTTCTTT

size: NA
J: TRBJ2-2
V: TRBV5-5
D: TRBD2
CDR3: CASSLGLAGAHTGELFF
DNA: TGTGCCAGCAGCTTGGGACTAGCGGGGGCTCACACCGGGGAGCTGTTTTTT

size: once
J: TRBJ1-1
V: TRBV7-3
D: NA
CDR3: CASSSQGGGRYTEAFF
DNA: TGTGCCAGCAGCTCCCAGGGAGGGGGGCGGTACACTGAAGCTTTCTTT

size: NA
J: TRBJ1-1
V: TRBV7-6
D: NA
CDR3: CASSFPHRYWNTEAFF
DNA: TGTGCCAGCAGCTTCCCGCATCGCTACTGGAACACTGAAGCTTTCTTT